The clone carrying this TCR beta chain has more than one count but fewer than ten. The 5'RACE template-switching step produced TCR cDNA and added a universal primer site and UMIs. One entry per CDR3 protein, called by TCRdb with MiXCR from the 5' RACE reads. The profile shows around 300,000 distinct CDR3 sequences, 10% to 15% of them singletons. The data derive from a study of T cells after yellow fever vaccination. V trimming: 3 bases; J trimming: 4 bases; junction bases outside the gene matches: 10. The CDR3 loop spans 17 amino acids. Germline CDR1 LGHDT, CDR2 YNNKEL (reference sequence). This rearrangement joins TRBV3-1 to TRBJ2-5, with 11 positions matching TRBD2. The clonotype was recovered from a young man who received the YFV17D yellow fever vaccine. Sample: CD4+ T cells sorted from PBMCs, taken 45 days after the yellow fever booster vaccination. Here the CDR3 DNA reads TGTGCCAGCAGCCATCAAATACTAGCGGGAGTGGCAGAGACCCAGTACTTC. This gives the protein CASSHQILAGVAETQYF.